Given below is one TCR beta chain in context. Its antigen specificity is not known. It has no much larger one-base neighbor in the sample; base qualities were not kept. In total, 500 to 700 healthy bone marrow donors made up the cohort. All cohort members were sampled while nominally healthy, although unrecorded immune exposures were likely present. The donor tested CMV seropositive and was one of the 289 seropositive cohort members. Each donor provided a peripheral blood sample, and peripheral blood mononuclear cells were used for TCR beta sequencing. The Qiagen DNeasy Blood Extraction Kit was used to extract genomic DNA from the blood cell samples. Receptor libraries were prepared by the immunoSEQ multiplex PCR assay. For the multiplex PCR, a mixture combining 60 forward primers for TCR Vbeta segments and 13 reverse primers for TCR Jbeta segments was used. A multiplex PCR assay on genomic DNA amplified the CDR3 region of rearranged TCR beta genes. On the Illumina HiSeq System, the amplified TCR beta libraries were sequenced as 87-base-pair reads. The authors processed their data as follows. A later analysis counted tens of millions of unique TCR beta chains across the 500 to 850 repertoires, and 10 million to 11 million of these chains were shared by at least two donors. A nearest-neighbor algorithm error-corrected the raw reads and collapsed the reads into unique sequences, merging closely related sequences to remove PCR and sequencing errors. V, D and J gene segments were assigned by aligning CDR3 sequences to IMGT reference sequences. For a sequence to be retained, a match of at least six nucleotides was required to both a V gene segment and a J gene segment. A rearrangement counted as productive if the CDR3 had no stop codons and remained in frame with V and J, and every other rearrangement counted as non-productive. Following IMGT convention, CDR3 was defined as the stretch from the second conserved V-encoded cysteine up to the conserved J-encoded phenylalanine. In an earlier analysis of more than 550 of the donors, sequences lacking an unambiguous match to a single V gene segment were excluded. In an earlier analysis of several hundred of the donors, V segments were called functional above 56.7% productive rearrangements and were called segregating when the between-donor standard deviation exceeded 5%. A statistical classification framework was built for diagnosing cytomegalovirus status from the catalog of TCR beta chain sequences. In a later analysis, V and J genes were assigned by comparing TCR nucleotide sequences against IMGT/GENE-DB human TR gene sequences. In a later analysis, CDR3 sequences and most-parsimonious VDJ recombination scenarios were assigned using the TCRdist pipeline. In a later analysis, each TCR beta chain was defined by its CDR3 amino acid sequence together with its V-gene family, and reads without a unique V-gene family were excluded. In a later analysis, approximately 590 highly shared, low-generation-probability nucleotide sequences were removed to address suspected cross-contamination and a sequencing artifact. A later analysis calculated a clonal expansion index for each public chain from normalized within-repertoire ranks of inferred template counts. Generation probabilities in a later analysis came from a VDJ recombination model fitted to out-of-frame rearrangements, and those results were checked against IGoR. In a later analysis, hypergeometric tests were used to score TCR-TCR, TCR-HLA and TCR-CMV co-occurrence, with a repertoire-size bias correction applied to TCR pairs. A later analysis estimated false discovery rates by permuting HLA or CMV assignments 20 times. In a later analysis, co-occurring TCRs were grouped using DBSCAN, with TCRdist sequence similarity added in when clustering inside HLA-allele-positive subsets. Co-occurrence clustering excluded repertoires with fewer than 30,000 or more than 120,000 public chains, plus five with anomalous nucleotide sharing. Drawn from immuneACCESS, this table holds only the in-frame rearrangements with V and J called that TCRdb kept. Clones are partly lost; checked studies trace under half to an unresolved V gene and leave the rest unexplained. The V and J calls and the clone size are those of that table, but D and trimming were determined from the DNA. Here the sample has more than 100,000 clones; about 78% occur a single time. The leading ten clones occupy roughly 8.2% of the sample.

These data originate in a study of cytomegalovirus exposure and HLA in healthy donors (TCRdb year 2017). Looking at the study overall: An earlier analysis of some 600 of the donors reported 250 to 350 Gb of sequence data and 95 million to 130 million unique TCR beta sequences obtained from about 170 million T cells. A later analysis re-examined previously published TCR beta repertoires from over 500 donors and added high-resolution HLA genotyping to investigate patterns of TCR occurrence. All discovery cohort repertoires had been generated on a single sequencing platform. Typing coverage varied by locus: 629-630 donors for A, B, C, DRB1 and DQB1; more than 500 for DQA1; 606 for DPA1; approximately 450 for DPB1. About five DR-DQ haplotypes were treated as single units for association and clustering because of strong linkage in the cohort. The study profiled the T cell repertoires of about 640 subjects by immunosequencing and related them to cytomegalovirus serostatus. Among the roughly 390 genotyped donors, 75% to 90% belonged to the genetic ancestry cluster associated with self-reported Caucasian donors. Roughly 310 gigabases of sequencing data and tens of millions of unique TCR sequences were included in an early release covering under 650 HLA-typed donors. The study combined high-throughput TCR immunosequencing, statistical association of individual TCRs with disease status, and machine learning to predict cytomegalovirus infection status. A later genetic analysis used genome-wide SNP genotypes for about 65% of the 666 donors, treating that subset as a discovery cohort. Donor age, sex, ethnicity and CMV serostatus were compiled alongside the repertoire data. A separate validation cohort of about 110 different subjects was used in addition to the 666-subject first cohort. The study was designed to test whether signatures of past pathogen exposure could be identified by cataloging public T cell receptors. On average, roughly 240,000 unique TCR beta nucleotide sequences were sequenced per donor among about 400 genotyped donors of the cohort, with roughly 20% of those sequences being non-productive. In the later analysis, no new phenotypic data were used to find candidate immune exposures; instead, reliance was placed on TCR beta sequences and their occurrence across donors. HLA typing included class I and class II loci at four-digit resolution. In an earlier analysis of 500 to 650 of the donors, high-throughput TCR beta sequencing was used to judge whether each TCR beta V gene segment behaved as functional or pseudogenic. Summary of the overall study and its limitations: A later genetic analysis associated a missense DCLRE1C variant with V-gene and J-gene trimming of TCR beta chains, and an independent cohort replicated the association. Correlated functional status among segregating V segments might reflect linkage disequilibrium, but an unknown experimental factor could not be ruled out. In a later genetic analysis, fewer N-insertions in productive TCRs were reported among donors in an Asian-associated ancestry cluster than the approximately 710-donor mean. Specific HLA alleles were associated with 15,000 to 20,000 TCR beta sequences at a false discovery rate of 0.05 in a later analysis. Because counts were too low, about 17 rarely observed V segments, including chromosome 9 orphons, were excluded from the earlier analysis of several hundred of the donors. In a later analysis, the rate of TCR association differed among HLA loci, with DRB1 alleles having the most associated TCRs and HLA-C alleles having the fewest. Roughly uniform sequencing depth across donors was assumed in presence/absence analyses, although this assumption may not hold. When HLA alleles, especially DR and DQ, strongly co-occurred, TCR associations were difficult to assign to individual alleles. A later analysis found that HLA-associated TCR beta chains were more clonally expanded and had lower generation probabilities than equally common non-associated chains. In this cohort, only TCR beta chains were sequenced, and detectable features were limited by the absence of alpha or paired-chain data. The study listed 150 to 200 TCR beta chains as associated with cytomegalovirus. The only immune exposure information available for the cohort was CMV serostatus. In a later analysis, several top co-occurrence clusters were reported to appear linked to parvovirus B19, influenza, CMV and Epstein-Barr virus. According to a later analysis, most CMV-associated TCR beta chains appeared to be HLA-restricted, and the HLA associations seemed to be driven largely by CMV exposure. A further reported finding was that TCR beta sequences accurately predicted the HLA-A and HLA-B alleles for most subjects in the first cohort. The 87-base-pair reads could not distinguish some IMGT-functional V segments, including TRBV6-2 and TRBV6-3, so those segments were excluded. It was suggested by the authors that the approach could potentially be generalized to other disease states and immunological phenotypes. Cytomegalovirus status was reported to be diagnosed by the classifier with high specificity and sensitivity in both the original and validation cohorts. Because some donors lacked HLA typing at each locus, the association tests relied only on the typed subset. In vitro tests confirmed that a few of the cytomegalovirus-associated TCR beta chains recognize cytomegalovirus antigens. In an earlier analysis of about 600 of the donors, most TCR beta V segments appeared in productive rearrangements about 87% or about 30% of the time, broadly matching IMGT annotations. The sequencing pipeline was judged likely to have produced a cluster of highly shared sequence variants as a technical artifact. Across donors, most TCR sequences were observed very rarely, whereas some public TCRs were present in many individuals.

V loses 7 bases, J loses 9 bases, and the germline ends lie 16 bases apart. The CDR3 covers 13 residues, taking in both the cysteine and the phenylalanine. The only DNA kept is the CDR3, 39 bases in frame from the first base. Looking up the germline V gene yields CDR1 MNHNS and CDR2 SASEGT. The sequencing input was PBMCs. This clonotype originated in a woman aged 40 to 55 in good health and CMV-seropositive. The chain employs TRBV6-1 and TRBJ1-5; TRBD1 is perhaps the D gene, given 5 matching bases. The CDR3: CASKDNHDGPQHF. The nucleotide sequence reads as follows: TGTGCCAGCAAGGACAACCACGATGGGCCCCAGCATTTT.